This T cell receptor beta chain was observed in a study of cytomegalovirus exposure and HLA in healthy donors. The CDR3 consists of 12 residues. The germline gives CDR1 SEHNR, CDR2 FQNEAQ (reference sequence). Primers for the PCR totalled 60 Vbeta and 13 Jbeta. Assay: immunoSEQ multiplex PCR; the TCRdb copy retains only in-frame clones and omits some. The sample consists of some 100,000 clones, about 80% of them appearing once. This clone showed up just once. What it binds is not known. The junction does not match germline at one end; this may be a read error. Study observations and caveats: A later analysis reported that several of the most significant clusters appeared to be linked to common viral pathogens, among them Epstein-Barr virus. With high specificity and sensitivity, the classifier reportedly diagnosed cytomegalovirus status. Versus the approximately 720-donor mean, an Asian-associated ancestry cluster reportedly showed fewer N-insertions in a later analysis.

The chain recombines TRBV7-9 with TRBJ1-1; 8 bases line up with TRBD1. The origin of this receptor is a female donor in good health and CMV-seronegative. Material: PBMCs. CDR3 nucleotides: TGTTCCAGCAGCTTAGGGGACAGGGAAGCTTTCTTT. This sequence encodes CSSSLGDREAFF. Supplemented by reference TRBV7-9 and TRBJ1-1, the full variable domain reads DTGVSQNPRHKITKRGQNVTFRCDPISEHNRLYWYRQTLGQGPEFLTYFQNEAQLEKSRLLSDRFSAERPKGSFSTLEIQRTEQGDSAMYLCSSSLGDREAFFGQGTRLTVV.